These 8 T cell receptor beta chains were sequenced from one sample in a study of cytomegalovirus exposure and HLA in healthy donors. PCR primers comprised 60 Vbeta and 13 Jbeta primers. TCRdb's table, derived via immunoSEQ multiplex PCR, lists solely in-frame clones and lacks some. The data contain around 150,000 clones, roughly 80% of them singletons. Sequenced input: PBMCs. The receptors shown here come from a man in his thirties or forties in good health and CMV-seronegative.

This sequence joins TRBV7-9 and TRBJ1-4; no firm D call. The germline V gene encodes CDR1 SEHNR and CDR2 FQNEAQ (reference sequence). CDR3 length: 14 amino acids. V lost 7 bases and J lost 0, with 9 bases in between. The CDR3 region is CASTPVATNEKLFF. The CDR3 region has the DNA TGTGCCAGCACCCCGGTAGCAACTAATGAAAAACTGTTTTTT.

This rearrangement joins TRBV27 to TRBJ1-2; TRBD1 aligns across 10 bases. The CDR3 is 15 amino acids. The V segment lost 2 bases and the J segment 4 bases; nucleotides outside the gene matches: 4. CDR1 and CDR2 from the germline V gene are MNHEY and SMNVEV (reference sequence). CDR3: CASSLGGQGLYGYTF. The CDR3 bases are TGTGCCAGCAGTTTAGGGGGACAGGGGCTCTATGGCTACACCTTC.

V is TRBV30 and J is TRBJ2-1; 13 positions agree with TRBD2. The germline V gene encodes CDR1 GTSNPN and CDR2 SVGIG (reference sequence). The V segment lost 1 base and the J segment 0 bases; nucleotides outside the gene matches: 9. The CDR3 spans 19 residues. CDR3 in DNA: TGTGCCTGGAGTGGAGGACTAGCGGGAGCCCTAAGCTCCTACAATGAGCAGTTCTTC. This translates into CAWSGGLAGALSSYNEQFF.

The CDR3 bases are TGTGCCAGTAGTATATATAACACCGGGGAGCTGTTTTTT. As protein: CASSIYNTGELFF. The chain couples TRBV19 to TRBJ2-2, with D unresolved. Germline CDR1 is LNHDA and CDR2 is SQIVND (reference sequence). This CDR3 has 13 residues. The ends were cut back, 2 bases at V and 2 bases at J, with 3 bases in the middle.

This rearrangement joins TRBV19 to TRBJ1-2, with 11 bases fitting TRBD1. Germline V lookup: CDR1 LNHDA, CDR2 SQIVND (reference sequence). This CDR3 is built from 14 residues. V shed 8 bases, J shed 6 bases, and the junction held 8 bases outside the gene matches. For the CDR3, the DNA is TGTGCCAGTCGGACAGGGGGCGCTAGGAATGGCTACACCTTC. Translated, it gives CASRTGGARNGYTF.

V and J are TRBV12-5 and TRBJ1-1; TRBD1 matches at 7 bases. CDR1 and CDR2 from the germline V gene are LGHNT and FRNRAP. V dropped 6 bases and J dropped 5; count of bases not matched to a gene: 6. CDR3 length: 13 residues. This CDR3 is CASGRQGRTEAFF. The CDR3 bases are TGTGCTAGTGGCCGACAGGGAAGGACTGAAGCTTTCTTT. The variable domain in full, completed from reference TRBV12-5 and TRBJ1-1, reads DARVTQTPRHKVTEMGQEVTMRCQPILGHNTVFWYRQTMMQGLELLAYFRNRAPLDDSGMPKDRFSAEMPDATLATLKIQPSEPRDSAVYFCASGRQGRTEAFFGQGTRLTVV.

This clone came up once. V and J are TRBV9 and TRBJ2-2, with 12 bases identical to TRBD2. The CDR3 extends over 16 amino acids. Trimming at V came to 3 bases and at J to 3 bases, leaving 3 bases not matched to a gene. In germline, CDR1 is SGDLS, CDR2 YYNGEE. The CDR3 coding sequence is TGTGCCAGCAGCGATCTAGCGGGAGGGGACACCGGGGAGCTGTTTTTT. It yields the protein CASSDLAGGDTGELFF. Looking up the rest from reference TRBV9 and TRBJ2-2 gives the full variable domain: DSGVTQTPKHLITATGQRVTLRCSPRSGDLSVYWYQQSLDQGLQFLIQYYNGEERAKGNILERFSAQQFPDLHSELNLSSLELGDSALYFCASSDLAGGDTGELFFGEGSRLTVL.

The chain is built from TRBV6-1 and TRBJ2-3, with D possibly being TRBD1 (6 bases). CDR3 length: 12 amino acids. V was shortened by 11 bases and J by 2 bases, with 11 bases between the two germline ends. Per the germline V gene, CDR1 is MNHNS and CDR2 is SASEGT. The CDR3 DNA follows: TGTGCCGGCGAGGGGGACACAGATACGCAGTATTTT. Its protein product is CAGEGDTDTQYF.